Listed below are T cell receptor beta chains from one sample, sequenced in a study of blood T cell repertoires in COVID-19. The repertoire was sequenced with immunoSEQ multiplex PCR; TCRdb's copy has only in-frame clones and lacks some. The data hold more than 80,000 clones, with around 88% observed a single time. The sequencing input was peripheral blood. These TCRs come from a woman in her sixties or seventies with COVID-19, enrolled during active disease. The CDR3 runs from the conserved cysteine through the conserved F or W. Fields, in order: D gene, CDR3 length, J gene, V gene, clone size, CDR3 DNA, CDR3 protein. D genes are given only for firm matches. The size field is filled for only some rows; it gives once, few, many or a size class.

D: TRBD1; length: 13; J: TRBJ1-4; V: TRBV18; size: .; DNA: TGTGCCAGCTCACTGGGACAGGATGAAAAACTGTTTTTT; CDR3: CASSLGQDEKLFF
D: TRBD1; length: 16; J: TRBJ1-6; V: TRBV7-9; size: few; DNA: TGTGCCAGCAGCTTAGGGACAGGGGGCGGTAATTCACCCCTCCACTTT; CDR3: CASSLGTGGGNSPLHF
D: TRBD1; length: 17; J: TRBJ2-2; V: TRBV19; size: .; DNA: TGTGCCAGTAGTTCCTGGCCGCAGGGGGCGACGTCCGGGGAGCTGTTTTTT; CDR3: CASSSWPQGATSGELFF
D: .; length: 14; J: TRBJ1-2; V: TRBV5-6; size: .; DNA: TGTGCCAGCAGCTTGCAGGGTTCTAACTATGGCTACACCTTC; CDR3: CASSLQGSNYGYTF
D: TRBD2; length: 15; J: TRBJ2-2; V: TRBV18; size: .; DNA: TGTGCCAGCTCACCGGGGCTAGCGGGCACCGGGGAGCTGTTTTTT; CDR3: CASSPGLAGTGELFF
D: TRBD1; length: 13; J: TRBJ1-6; V: TRBV10-1; size: few; DNA: TGCGCCAGCAGTGTTGACAGGGATTCACCCCTCCACTTT; CDR3: CASSVDRDSPLHF
D: .; length: 16; J: TRBJ2-5; V: TRBV7-7; size: .; DNA: TGTGCTAGCAGCCCCCGTGTGGCAATCCCGCAAGAGACCCAGTACTTC; CDR3: CASSPRVAIPQETQYF
D: .; length: 14; J: TRBJ1-1; V: TRBV9; size: .; DNA: TGTGCCAGCAGCCCCAACGCGGCGCGGACTGAAGCTTTCTTT; CDR3: CASSPNAARTEAFF
D: .; length: 16; J: TRBJ1-6; V: TRBV6-5; size: .; DNA: TGTGCCAGCAGTTACCGGTTGGAGGCGGGTCGAGCCCCCCTCCACTTT; CDR3: CASSYRLEAGRAPLHF
D: TRBD2; length: 15; J: TRBJ2-3; V: TRBV6-2/TRBV6-3; size: .; DNA: TGTGCCAGCAGTCAACTAACTAGCGCCACAGATACGCAGTATTTT; CDR3: CASSQLTSATDTQYF
D: TRBD2; length: 18; J: TRBJ2-1; V: TRBV5-4; size: .; DNA: TGTGCCAGCAGCCGAACGCTTAGCGGGGGGTTGGGACAAGATGAGCAGTTCTTC; CDR3: CASSRTLSGGLGQDEQFF
D: .; length: 15; J: TRBJ2-2; V: TRBV15; size: .; DNA: TGTGCCACCAGCAGAGATCGGTACAACACCGGGGAGCTGTTTTTT; CDR3: CATSRDRYNTGELFF
D: .; length: 17; J: TRBJ2-7; V: TRBV5-4; size: .; DNA: TGTGCCAGCAACGCGGTACCGGGACACGGTGGCCCCTACGAGCAGTACTTC; CDR3: CASNAVPGHGGPYEQYF
D: .; length: 15; J: TRBJ1-1; V: TRBV19; size: .; DNA: TGTGCCAGTAGTATTCTAGGGGGTGGACGGACTGAAGCTTTCTTT; CDR3: CASSILGGGRTEAFF
D: .; length: 13; J: TRBJ1-2; V: TRBV19; size: once; DNA: TGTGCCAGTAGTGTACAGGGTAACTATGGCTACACCTTC; CDR3: CASSVQGNYGYTF
D: .; length: 14; J: TRBJ1-6; V: TRBV7-2; size: .; DNA: TGTGCCGTGACGGTCGGACAGTCTAATTCACCCCTCCACTTT; CDR3: CAVTVGQSNSPLHF
D: .; length: 14; J: TRBJ1-3; V: TRBV29-1; size: .; DNA: TGCAGCCCCAGACGGAGTAACTCTGGAAACACCATATATTTT; CDR3: CSPRRSNSGNTIYF
D: .; length: 12; J: TRBJ1-2; V: TRBV28; size: few; DNA: TGTGCCAGCAGTTTAGGGGAGGCTGGCTACACCTTC; CDR3: CASSLGEAGYTF
D: .; length: 16; J: TRBJ1-3; V: TRBV2; size: once; DNA: TGTGCCAGCACCGGACAGCACCCAAACTCTGGAAACACCATATATTTT; CDR3: CASTGQHPNSGNTIYF
D: TRBD2; length: 13; J: TRBJ2-5; V: TRBV15; size: .; DNA: TGTGCCACCAGCAGAGTAAGCGGGGATGACCAGTACTTC; CDR3: CATSRVSGDDQYF
D: TRBD2; length: 20; J: TRBJ2-3; V: TRBV30; size: .; DNA: TGTGCCTGGAGTAAGGCCAGACTAGCGGGGCCCGACCGTCCCACAGATACGCAGTATTTT; CDR3: CAWSKARLAGPDRPTDTQYF
D: .; length: 14; J: TRBJ1-5; V: TRBV2; size: once; DNA: TGTGCCAGCAGTGACAGGGGACACAATCAGCCCCAGCATTTT; CDR3: CASSDRGHNQPQHF
D: TRBD1; length: 15; J: TRBJ1-1; V: TRBV6-5; size: .; DNA: TGTGCCAGCAGTTACTGGGGACAGGGGAACACTGAAGCTTTCTTT; CDR3: CASSYWGQGNTEAFF
D: TRBD1; length: 13; J: TRBJ1-2; V: TRBV5-1; size: .; DNA: TGCGCCAGCAGCTCGGGACAGTCATTAGGCTACACCTTC; CDR3: CASSSGQSLGYTF
D: TRBD2; length: 14; J: TRBJ2-7; V: TRBV10-2; size: .; DNA: TGCGCCAGCAGTGCTAGCGGGGGCTCCTACGAGCAGTACTTC; CDR3: CASSASGGSYEQYF
D: TRBD1; length: 18; J: TRBJ1-2; V: TRBV27; size: .; DNA: TGTGCCAGCAGTCCCCAGGGCAGGGGGCCCCCTCCTAACTATGGCTACACCTTC; CDR3: CASSPQGRGPPPNYGYTF